This TCR beta chain is from a study of T cells in women clearing cervical HPV infection. Study-wide background: With HLA typing for only a few women, HLA confounding remains possible. Study results and caveats: Richness plus V gene abundances separated cases from controls with AUC 0.65 to 0.85.

A remark on this clone: The antigen remains undetermined. The read ends 3 residues early relative to the CDR3; the germline J gene fills the gap.

The method was immunoSEQ multiplex PCR; TCRdb's version includes in-frame clones alone and lacks a portion of them. The sample's table shows about 36,000 clones. There are 13 residues in the CDR3. Germline V gene sequence: CDR1 LNHDA, CDR2 SQIVND (reference sequence). The sequenced sample was blood buffy coat. The chain has TRBV19 and TRBJ1-1; 8 bases agree with TRBD1. The clonotype originates from a woman between 18 and 70 years old with a cervical HPV16 infection that either progressed to CIN3+ or cleared (not recorded which). Incomplete CDR3 DNA: TGTGCCAGTAGTACCATACAGGGGGAGACA. It is translated as CASSTIQGET. The CDR3, in full, reads CASSTIQGETAFF.